The 24 T cell receptor beta chains in this list originate from one sample, sequenced in a study of shared clonotypes between healthy human individuals. As defined, naive CD8 cells were CD45RO-negative and positively selected for CCR7, with terminally differentiated effector memory CD45RA+ cells excluded. Data came from immunoSEQ multiplex PCR; TCRdb stores just in-frame clones and leaves some out. Among about 2 million clones listed, 85% to 95% were seen once. The sample was naive CD8+ T cells sorted from blood. The receptors were sampled from a man aged 18-30 years in good health.

The V and J genes are TRBV7-6 and TRBJ2-7, with 13 bases fitting TRBD2. The CDR3 loop spans 15 amino acids. Germline loops: CDR1 SGHVS, CDR2 FNYEAQ. J was trimmed by 6 bases and V by 5 bases; bases with no gene match: 7. CDR3 amino acids: CASSLGLAGVLEQYF. In DNA, the CDR3 is TGTGCCAGCAGCCTCGGACTAGCGGGAGTACTCGAGCAGTACTTC.

The chain couples TRBV29-1 to TRBJ2-7, with D possibly matching TRBD1 (5 bases). Trimming removed 3 bases from V and 5 bases from J, with 8 bases in between. The CDR3 is made up of 11 amino acids. Per the germline V gene, CDR1 is SQVTM and CDR2 is ANQGSEA. CDR3 amino acids: CSVEFRDEQYF. The CDR3 DNA follows: TGCAGCGTTGAGTTCAGGGACGAGCAGTACTTC.

The chain combines TRBV28 with TRBJ2-7; tentative D call: TRBD2 (6 bases). V was shortened by 3 bases and J by 3 bases, with 15 bases between the two germline ends. The length of the CDR3 is 15 residues. Germline CDR1 and CDR2: MDHEN and SYDVKM. The CDR3 loop is CASSLEGGGFYEQYF. Written as DNA, the CDR3 is TGTGCCAGCAGTTTGGAGGGAGGTGGATTCTACGAGCAGTACTTC.

The chain recombines TRBV13 with TRBJ2-7; D possibly corresponds to TRBD2 (6 bases). Germline-derived CDR1 and CDR2 are PRHDT and FYEKMQ (reference sequence). This CDR3 contains 16 residues. V was shortened by 1 base and J by 2 bases, with 15 bases between the two germline ends. The CDR3 DNA sequence: TGTGCCAGCAGCTTAGTCTTCGGGACTGGTCCCTACGAGCAGTACTTC. It yields the protein CASSLVFGTGPYEQYF.

Here the CDR3 reads CASSQKGGTGGPYEQYF. For the CDR3, the DNA is TGCGCCAGCAGCCAAAAGGGGGGGACAGGGGGACCCTACGAGCAGTACTTC. The V and J genes are TRBV4-1 and TRBJ2-7; TRBD1 agrees at 11 bases. The CDR3 is 17 residues long. V dropped 2 bases and J dropped 2; count of bases not matched to a gene: 8. The germline gives CDR1 MGHRA, CDR2 YSYEKL.

The V gene is TRBV4-1, the J gene TRBJ1-1; the match to TRBD1 covers 11 bases. The CDR3 spans 14 residues. Germline V lookup: CDR1 MGHRA, CDR2 YSYEKL. J lost 4 bases, V lost 3 bases, and 1 base had no gene match. In DNA, the CDR3 is TGCGCCAGCAGCCATGGGACAGGGGGCACTGAAGCTTTCTTT. This translates into CASSHGTGGTEAFF.

The rearrangement uses TRBV5-1 and TRBJ1-2; maybe TRBD1 (5 bases). Trimming removed 4 bases at V and 6 bases at J, with 13 bases between. The CDR3 totals 13 residues. CDR1 is SGHRS and CDR2 is YFSETQ in the germline V gene. CDR3 protein: CASSLQGWDGYTF. In DNA form, the CDR3 reads TGCGCCAGCAGCCTGCAGGGATGGGATGGCTACACCTTC.

There are a few counts of this clone. Other DNA sequences from this sample encode an identical CDR3 as well. The CDR3 DNA reads TGTGCCAGCAGTGAATTGGGAGACTATGGCTACACCTTC. Translation gives CASSELGDYGYTF. The rearrangement joins TRBV25-1 to TRBJ1-2; D call uncertain. The CDR3 extends over 13 amino acids. Germline loops: CDR1 MGHDK, CDR2 SYGVNS. Trimming stripped 1 base from V and 3 bases from J, with 6 bases between.

The chain links TRBV30 to TRBJ2-7; D uncertain. V lost 3 bases and J 7 bases, leaving 13 bases between the germline ends. CDR1 and CDR2 (germline): GTSNPN, SVGIG (reference sequence). The CDR3 has 12 residues. CDR3 region: CAWSSYLREQYF. CDR3 bases: TGTGCCTGGAGCTCTTATTTGAGAGAGCAGTACTTC.

This chain links TRBV28 with TRBJ1-4, with 11 bases matching TRBD1. The CDR3 contains 15 residues. J lost 6 bases, V lost 5 bases, and 5 bases had no gene match. Per germline, CDR1 MDHEN and CDR2 SYDVKM. The CDR3 nucleotides read TGTGCCAGCAGTCCACGGACAGGGGGCGATGAAAAACTGTTTTTT. Its protein product is CASSPRTGGDEKLFF. The full variable domain, its missing parts supplied by reference TRBV28 and TRBJ1-4, is DVKVTQSSRYLVKRTGEKVFLECVQDMDHENMFWYRQDPGLGLRLIYFSYDVKMKEKGDIPEGYSVSREKKERFSLILESASTNQTSMYLCASSPRTGGDEKLFFGSGTQLSVL.

CDR3 nucleotides: TGCGCCAGCAGCCAACCTTTGGGACAGACCAATTCACCCCTCCACTTT. It codes for CASSQPLGQTNSPLHF. The chain recombines TRBV4-1 with TRBJ1-6; 7 nucleotides agree with TRBD1. This CDR3 is 16 amino acids long. Germline CDR1 is MGHRA and CDR2 is YSYEKL. V shed 2 bases, J shed 7 bases, and the junction held 8 bases outside the gene matches.

This sequence joins TRBV10-1 and TRBJ2-1; D assignment may be TRBD1 or TRBD2 (5 bases each). V dropped 6 bases and J dropped 14 bases, with 17 bases sitting between them. CDR3 length equals 12 residues. CDR1 is WNHNN and CDR2 is SYGVQD in the germline V gene (reference sequence). CDR3 sequence reads: CASSLDSRREFF. CDR3 coding DNA: TGCGCCAGCAGCCTTGACAGCCGGCGGGAGTTCTTC.

Notes on this clone: Within the sample, other DNA sequences also encode this same CDR3. The DNA for the CDR3 is TGTGCCAGCAGTTTAAGGGGGCCGAACACTGAAGCTTTCTTT. It is translated as CASSLRGPNTEAFF. V and J are TRBV27 and TRBJ1-1; 7 bases fit TRBD1. Germline CDR1 is MNHEY and CDR2 is SMNVEV (reference sequence). The V and J ends lost 2 bases and 1 base, in that order; junction bases with no gene match: 1. CDR3 length equals 14 residues.

V gene TRBV27 combines with J gene TRBJ2-7, with D hard to call. Per the germline V gene, CDR1 is MNHEY and CDR2 is SMNVEV (reference sequence). The CDR3 spans 14 residues. Deletions cut 5 bases from V and 0 bases from J, with 11 bases between. This CDR3 is CASSPNSDSYEQYF. The CDR3 coding sequence is TGTGCCAGCAGTCCAAACAGTGACTCCTACGAGCAGTACTTC.

The chain has TRBV27 and TRBJ2-7; D is possibly TRBD2 (6 bases). Germline V gives CDR1 MNHEY, CDR2 SMNVEV (reference sequence). The CDR3 covers 15 residues. V lost 3 bases to trimming and J lost 4 bases, with 16 bases between them. The CDR3: CASSLLGGPDYEQYF. Written as DNA, the CDR3 is TGTGCCAGCAGTTTGTTGGGAGGACCGGATTACGAGCAGTACTTC.

This rearrangement joins TRBV2 to TRBJ1-6; D may be TRBD1 (5 bases). Germline loops: CDR1 SNHLY, CDR2 FYNNEI. Deletions cut 3 bases from V and 9 bases from J, with 21 bases between. The CDR3 runs 17 residues. DNA for the CDR3: TGTGCCAGCAGTGAGGGGCCACTTGGCAGGTTGAGTTCACCCCTCCACTTT. Encoded protein: CASSEGPLGRLSSPLHF.

The gene calls are TRBV10-3 and TRBJ1-4, with D unclear. Per germline, CDR1 ENHRY and CDR2 SYGVKD. CDR3 length equals 14 residues. V lost 0 bases and J 12 bases, leaving 14 bases between the germline ends. CDR3 protein: CAISESTRVQELFF. The CDR3, as DNA: TGTGCCATCAGTGAGTCGACCCGGGTTCAGGAACTGTTTTTT.

This chain joins TRBV10-2 and TRBJ1-5, with D unresolved. Per germline, CDR1 WSHSY and CDR2 SAAADI. There are 14 residues in the CDR3. Trimming stripped 0 bases from V and 4 bases from J, with 7 bases between. CDR3 sequence (DNA): TGCGCCAGCAGTGAGTCAGCGGCTAATCAGCCCCAGCATTTT. This sequence encodes CASSESAANQPQHF.

This clone was detected once. The chain has TRBV9 and TRBJ1-2; 11 nucleotides agree with TRBD1. CDR1 is SGDLS, CDR2 YYNGEE, per germline. CDR3 size: 14 residues. V dropped 7 bases and J dropped 9; count of bases not matched to a gene: 11. DNA of the CDR3: TGTGCCAGCGGAAGCCCCGGGACAGGGGGAAGCTACACCTTC. This encodes CASGSPGTGGSYTF.

V gene TRBV14 combines with J gene TRBJ1-6, with a possible D match to TRBD1 (5 bases). The CDR3 consists of 16 residues. Germline V gene data show CDR1 as SGHDN and CDR2 as FVKESK. Trimming stripped 4 bases from V and 6 bases from J, with 16 bases between. Here the CDR3 DNA reads TGTGCCAGCAGCCCTGACTCCTCCGGGACTAATTCACCCCTCCACTTT. Protein product: CASSPDSSGTNSPLHF.

The chain employs TRBV5-5 and TRBJ1-2; no clear D gene. This CDR3 region has 15 residues. The germline V and J ends were trimmed by 3 bases and 4 bases, with 16 bases remaining between them. Germline loops: CDR1 SGHKS, CDR2 YYEKEE (reference sequence). The CDR3 DNA reads as TGTGCCAGCAGCTCGACCCCGGACGATCCCTATGGCTACACCTTC. Protein: CASSSTPDDPYGYTF.

The J gene is TRBJ2-7, the V gene TRBV6-1; 9 nucleotides agree with TRBD1. Trimming cost V 6 bases and J 4 bases; bases outside gene matches: 10. Looked up from germline, CDR1 is MNHNS and CDR2 is SASEGT. This CDR3 has 15 amino acids. This chain's CDR3 is CASSATGTGRYEQYF. In DNA, the CDR3 is TGTGCCAGCAGCGCAACCGGGACAGGGAGGTACGAGCAGTACTTC.

The CDR3 sequence is CASSSGGANYEQYF. CDR3 coding DNA: TGTGCCAGCAGCTCAGGGGGGGCAAACTACGAGCAGTACTTC. J is TRBJ2-7 and V is TRBV7-2, with D perhaps being TRBD1 or TRBD2 (7 bases each). Trimming pared 4 bases from V and 3 bases from J, leaving 13 bases between. The CDR3 sequence is 14 residues long. The V gene's germline CDR1 is SGHTA and CDR2 FQGNSA.

V gene TRBV10-2 combines with J gene TRBJ2-1, with D unresolved. The CDR3 runs 14 residues. The V end was cut by 0 bases, the J end by 4 bases, with 7 bases between. Per germline, CDR1 WSHSY and CDR2 SAAADI. Written as DNA, the CDR3 is TGCGCCAGCAGTGAGTCGAATTCATACAATGAGCAGTTCTTC. It yields the protein CASSESNSYNEQFF.